This T cell receptor beta chain was sequenced for a study of CD8 T cells in ankylosing spondylitis. Whole-study findings and limits: What seemed typical of ankylosing spondylitis blood was a TCR beta motif built from roughly 8 highly homologous variants.

Molecular-barcoded quantitative 5'-RACE produced these TCR beta libraries. One entry per CDR3 protein results from TCRdb running MiXCR on the 5' RACE reads. This sample has about 150,000 distinct CDR3 sequences, with about a third found just once. Comments on this clonotype: Its matching antigen is unknown.

The germline CDR1 and CDR2 sequences are SGHVS and FNYEAQ. Deletions cut 3 bases from V and 2 bases from J, with 7 bases between. CDR3 length equals 13 residues. The V call is TRBV7-6, the J call TRBJ2-5; no reliable D call. The receptor's source is a male donor with ankylosing spondylitis. The material sequenced was synovial fluid, either unsorted or a sorted T cell fraction (not recorded which). In DNA, the CDR3 is TGTGCCAGCAGCTTTACCCCTCAAGAGACCCAGTACTTC. Its protein is CASSFTPQETQYF.